This T cell receptor (beta chain) was profiled in a study of T cell responses to AZD1222 COVID-19 vaccine (dated by TCRdb to the early 2020s). Regarding the research as a whole: A total of under 250 trial participants underwent TCR sequencing, of whom approximately 200 had received two doses of AZD1222 and some 25 had received two doses of the MenACWY control vaccine. Enrollment into the trials was organized by age into subgroups of 18-55, 56-69 and 70-plus years, and those subgroups contained roughly 150, 30 and 60 TCR-sequenced participants, respectively. What the study reported, not specific to this receptor: Reportedly, almost half of the unique spike-specific TCRs recognized epitopes lying outside the regions that are mutated in the B.1.351 and B.1.1.7 variants. In the small 56-69-year group, the increase in depth fell short of significance, most likely because of low power. Conclusions about previously exposed vaccinees are limited, since just 5 or 6 AZD1222 recipients were seropositive for SARS-CoV-2 at baseline. The vaccine-associated CD4 TCRs covered the entire spike protein, and the dominant responses fell in regions 160-218 and 743-854. After two AZD1222 doses, both the breadth and the depth of spike-specific TCRs were significantly higher than at day 0 and than in MenACWY recipients. Most participants were white British and females outnumbered males, and the authors suggested that clonal diversity may have been underestimated. Because no day 14 peak-response samples were available, repertoires were characterized only after the peak T cell response.

The label giving this sample's time point can be read as: about 28 days (+/-7) after the second vaccine dose. AZD1222 recipients with second doses at about 4 weeks or about 12 weeks were pooled, because spike-specific TCR depth and breadth did not differ between schedules. Vaccinee samples came from UK trials COV001 and COV002, including a single-blind randomized controlled phase 2/3 trial of AZD1222 (ChAdOx1 nCoV-19) in healthy adults. Trial participant PBMC samples were collected at day 0 and day 28 after the second dose for TCRbeta chain sequencing. Regarding this clone: It has no known antigen specificity. Qualities for individual bases were not recorded, and no much larger clone is one base off.

The CDR3 regions of human TCRbeta chains were analyzed by immunosequencing. As for the authors' bioinformatics: Repertoire TCRs were matched against a reference library of SARS-CoV-2-specific TCRs generated with the MIRA antigen-specificity platform. Breadth was defined as the fraction of unique TCRs that were SARS-CoV-2-associated. Depth was defined as the fraction of total T cells that were SARS-CoV-2-associated. Each spike-specific TCR was assigned to its reactive spike region and to a CD4 or CD8 class using the MIRA data. Log10-transformed breadth and depth values were compared by one-way ANOVA with Sidak's multiple comparisons tests. The source is immuneACCESS, and TCRdb retained only in-frame sequences with V and J called. Part of the clones is not carried over; for the studies checked, unresolved V genes explain less than half of this, and the remainder is unexplained. V and J calls and clone size come straight from that table; D and trimming were deduced from the DNA. This sample comprises 150,000 to 200,000 clones, 90% to 95% of them detected only once. The top ten constitute 5.1% of the sample.

The receptor comes from an adult who received the AZD1222 COVID-19 vaccine. Sequenced here: peripheral blood, sampled 28 days after the second AZD1222 dose.

The CDR3 region reads CASSQERGGRGADTQYF. Read as DNA, the sequence is TGCGCCAGCAGCCAAGAAAGAGGCGGGAGGGGGGCAGATACGCAGTATTTT. The V and J segments used are TRBV4-1 and TRBJ2-3; TRBD2 aligns with 9 central bases. Trimming accounts for 0 bases at V and 4 bases at J, while the number of junction bases matched to no gene is 8. The cysteine opens and the phenylalanine closes a CDR3 of 17 amino acids. The DNA shown is the 51-base CDR3, in frame from base 1. In the germline V gene, CDR1 corresponds to MGHRA and CDR2 to YSYEKL.